This T cell receptor beta chain came from a study of blood T cell repertoires in COVID-19. Across the whole study: From T cells, B-cell-depleted T cells, or PBMCs came the material, which was cDNA or gDNA.

The CDR3 is 13 residues long. V shed 7 bases and J 4 bases; nucleotides not matched to a gene: 2. In germline, CDR1 is SNHLY, CDR2 FYNNEI. Some clones are missing from TCRdb's copy, which holds only in-frame ones; the method was immunoSEQ multiplex PCR. The sample includes a few hundred thousand clones, around 90% of them seen just once. The sequence was collected from a woman aged 40 to 55 who had recovered from COVID-19. V usage is TRBV2 and J usage is TRBJ1-5, with TRBD1 matching 9 bases. The sequenced sample was peripheral blood. This CDR3 reads CASNGQGNQPQHF. Written as DNA, the CDR3 is TGTGCCAGCAACGGACAGGGGAATCAGCCCCAGCATTTT. The complete variable domain, with remaining parts taken from reference TRBV2 and TRBJ1-5, reads EPEVTQTPSHQVTQMGQEVILRCVPISNHLYFYWYRQILGQKVEFLVSFYNNEISEKSEIFDDQFSVERPDGSNFTLKIRSTKLEDSAMYFCASNGQGNQPQHFGDGTRLSIL.